Sequencing of this TCR beta chain was carried out in a study of blood T cell repertoires in COVID-19. Study context: COVID-19 samples from acute and convalescent phases originated in the United States, Italy and Spain.

This clone was seen just once. In the original analysis: Amplified reference gene primers provided the basis for estimating nucleated cell counts. Assay used: immunoSEQ multiplex PCR; TCRdb lists only in-frame clones, some missing. For V, J and clone size, that table is used; D and trimming come from the DNA. The table records approximately 90,000 clones, 80% of them present only once. This CDR3 is built from 14 residues. Looked up from germline, CDR1 is SGHDT and CDR2 is YYEEEE. V was pared by 0 bases and J by 3 bases, with 9 bases between. This clonotype was obtained from a woman aged 80 or over with acute or convalescent COVID-19. The sequencing input was peripheral blood. The chain couples TRBV5-6 to TRBJ1-2; D remains unclear. The CDR3 reads CASSLDPVYYGYTF. DNA of the CDR3: TGTGCCAGCAGCTTGGATCCCGTGTACTATGGCTACACCTTC. Full variable domain (rest looked up from reference TRBV5-6 and TRBJ1-2): DAGVTQSPTHLIKTRGQQVTLRCSPKSGHDTVSWYQQALGQGPQFIFQYYEEEERQRGNFPDRFSGHQFPNYSSELNVNALLLGDSALYLCASSLDPVYYGYTFGSGTRLTVV.